The 16 T cell receptor beta chains below all came from one sample that was sequenced in a study of response to subunit inactivated influenza vaccine. TCRdb reprocessed the RT-PCR reads via MiXCR and lists one record per CDR3 protein. Of over 750,000 distinct CDR3 sequences in the sample, 21% are singletons; the top ten hold roughly a tenth. This specimen was PBMCs from blood, taken 4 to 6 days after vaccination. The origin of the receptors is a man aged 50-60 years who received an inactivated influenza vaccine.

This rearrangement joins TRBV4-3 to TRBJ1-6; a possible D gene is TRBD1 (5 bases). Looked up from germline, CDR1 is LGHNA and CDR2 is YSLEER. Trimming took off 4 bases at V and 6 bases at J, with 16 bases between the two ends. CDR3 size: 16 residues. The CDR3 sequence: CASSPGTGRSNSPLHF. In DNA form, the CDR3 reads TGCGCCAGCAGCCCAGGGACCGGGAGAAGTAATTCACCCCTCCACTTT.

This chain joins TRBV5-6 and TRBJ1-2; possible D gene TRBD1, 6 bases. The germline CDR1 and CDR2 sequences are SGHDT and YYEEEE. V gave up 4 bases and J gave up 3 bases, with 13 bases separating them. CDR3 length: 14 residues. Here the CDR3 reads CASSPPGTHYGYTF. The CDR3 nucleotides are TGTGCCAGCAGCCCACCCGGGACACACTATGGCTACACCTTC.

V usage is TRBV4-3 and J usage is TRBJ1-1, with 8 bases identical to TRBD1. This CDR3 is built from 15 residues. Germline loops: CDR1 LGHNA, CDR2 YSLEER. V was pared by 0 bases and J by 10 bases, with 10 bases of the junction left unmatched. DNA of the CDR3: TGCGCCAGCAGCCAAGATCTAGGACAGGGCCCTCGAGCTTTCTTT. Translation gives CASSQDLGQGPRAFF.

A few counts support this clonotype. This chain links TRBV12-3 or TRBV12-4 with TRBJ2-1; D remains ambiguous. There are 15 residues in the CDR3. V was cut by 5 bases and J by 1 base, with 12 bases left in between. CDR3 sequence: CASSIQDTSYNEQFF. The CDR3 region has the DNA TGTGCCAGCAGTATCCAGGATACTTCCTACAATGAGCAGTTCTTC.

V and J are TRBV15 and TRBJ2-2; either TRBD1 or TRBD2 may fit D (5 bases each). Trimming cost V 9 bases and J 0 bases, with 11 bases left between them. Germline loops: CDR1 LNHNV, CDR2 YYDKDF (reference sequence). This CDR3 region has 14 residues. The CDR3: CATGTGSNTGELFF. In nucleotides, the CDR3 is TGTGCCACGGGGACGGGATCGAACACCGGGGAGCTGTTTTTT.

This clonotype was counted at least ten times. The chain is built from TRBV20-1 and TRBJ2-4; D may be TRBD1 (6 bases). V lost 5 bases and J 6 bases, leaving 14 bases between the germline ends. CDR3 length equals 13 residues. Germline values: CDR1 DFQATT, CDR2 SNEGSKA (reference sequence). This CDR3 is CSASQGMSNIQYF. As DNA, the CDR3 is TGCAGTGCTTCTCAGGGGATGTCAAACATTCAGTACTTC.

In this sample, this clonotype turned up a few times. The rearrangement uses TRBV9 and TRBJ1-6, with TRBD1 as a possible D gene (5 bases). Germline V gives CDR1 SGDLS, CDR2 YYNGEE. V lost 3 bases and J lost 7, with 14 bases in between. The CDR3 is made up of 15 amino acids. CDR3 sequence reads: CASSAAGTVNSPLHF. For the CDR3, the DNA is TGTGCCAGCAGCGCTGCCGGGACGGTGAATTCACCCCTCCACTTT.

In nucleotides, the CDR3 is TGTGCCAGTCACCCCCGGTTGAGCCTTTACAATGAGCAGTTCTTC. Translation: CASHPRLSLYNEQFF. The V call is TRBV27, the J call TRBJ2-1; D is ambiguous. CDR1 is MNHEY and CDR2 is SMNVEV in the germline V gene (reference sequence). This CDR3 is built from 15 residues. V shed 9 bases and J shed 4 bases, with 19 bases lying between them.

This clonotype came up a few times. The rearrangement joins TRBV4-2 to TRBJ1-5; 8 bases are shared with TRBD1. J was trimmed by 4 bases and V by 0 bases; bases with no gene match: 5. Germline CDR1 reads LGHNA; CDR2 reads YNFKEQ. The CDR3 is made up of 16 amino acids. The DNA of the CDR3 is TGTGCCAGCAGCCAAGAGGGAACAGGGGGGAATCAGCCCCAGCATTTT. It is translated as CASSQEGTGGNQPQHF.

This clonotype occurred a few times. The CDR3 spells CATVYTEAFF. The DNA of the CDR3 is TGTGCCACTGTTTACACTGAAGCTTTCTTT. This chain links TRBV6-6 with TRBJ1-1; D not resolved. Germline assignment: CDR1 MNHNY and CDR2 SVGAGI (reference sequence). Between the trimmed V and J ends, which lost 10 bases and 3 bases, there was a span of 6 bases. The CDR3 spans 10 residues.

This chain connects TRBV29-1 to TRBJ2-2, with D perhaps TRBD2 (5 bases). Trimming cost V 1 base and J 10 bases, with 13 bases left between them. This CDR3 region has 13 residues. In germline, CDR1 is SQVTM, CDR2 ANQGSEA. The CDR3 DNA is TGCAGCGTTGAAGTGTGGGAGACGACGGAGCTGTTTTTT. Protein sequence: CSVEVWETTELFF.

The chain recombines TRBV23-1 with TRBJ1-4; D is ambiguous. TRBV23-1 is identified as an open reading frame with a role that is uncertain. V was shortened by 2 bases and J by 8 bases, with 12 bases between the two germline ends. The CDR3 sequence is 14 residues long. CDR3 DNA: TGCGCCAGCAGTCAAGGTGTGGTGAGGGAAAAACTGTTTTTT. The encoded protein is CASSQGVVREKLFF.

The chain links TRBV7-6 to TRBJ2-1, with 8 bases aligning to TRBD1. The germline V gene encodes CDR1 SGHVS and CDR2 FNYEAQ. This CDR3 region has 17 residues. V was clipped by 3 bases and J by 1 base; unmatched bases: 8. CDR3 loop: CASSFGQGLQSYNEQFF. CDR3 sequence (DNA): TGTGCCAGCAGCTTTGGACAGGGCCTACAATCCTACAATGAGCAGTTCTTC.

The chain links TRBV30 to TRBJ1-2; unclear D gene. V dropped 0 bases and J dropped 4 bases, with 12 bases sitting between them. This CDR3 is built from 14 residues. The germline V gene encodes CDR1 GTSNPN and CDR2 SVGIG (reference sequence). As DNA, the CDR3 is TGTGCCTGGAGTGTCGGCGGACTCCCCTATGGCTACACCTTC. This translates into CAWSVGGLPYGYTF.

CDR3 loop: CASSLAPPEAFF. In DNA, the CDR3 is TGTGCCAGCAGCTTAGCACCTCCTGAAGCTTTCTTT. The rearrangement uses TRBV7-9 and TRBJ1-1, with D hard to call. From germline, CDR1 is SEHNR and CDR2 FQNEAQ (reference sequence). This CDR3 region has 12 residues. Trimming took 0 bases from V and 6 from J, leaving 5 bases between them. Full variable domain (rest looked up from reference TRBV7-9 and TRBJ1-1): DTGVSQNPRHKITKRGQNVTFRCDPISEHNRLYWYRQTLGQGPEFLTYFQNEAQLEKSRLLSDRFSAERPKGSFSTLEIQRTEQGDSAMYLCASSLAPPEAFFGQGTRLTVV.

This chain connects TRBV7-2 to TRBJ1-2; 8 bases are a match to TRBD1. This CDR3 is 17 amino acids long. V shed 0 bases, J shed 8 bases, and the junction held 14 bases outside the gene matches. Per the germline V gene, CDR1 is SGHTA and CDR2 is FQGNSA. The CDR3 DNA sequence: TGTGCCAGCAGCTTAGCGGCCAGGGGGCGGTTGGGTGGCGGCTACACCTTC. Translation: CASSLAARGRLGGGYTF.